These 15 T cell receptor beta chains were sequenced from one sample in a study of T cell changes during pregnancy in multiple sclerosis. Sequencing used immunoSEQ multiplex PCR; TCRdb keeps in-frame clones, though not all of them. The repertoire holds 90,000 to 120,000 clones, with about 90% as singletons. The sample was peripheral blood, taken in the third trimester of pregnancy. The receptors were gathered from a female donor in good health, enrolled as a control in a pregnancy study.

The gene calls are TRBV27 and TRBJ1-2; no firm D call. CDR1 is MNHEY and CDR2 is SMNVEV in the germline V gene (reference sequence). The CDR3 runs to 15 residues. Trimming pared 2 bases from V and 7 bases from J, leaving 17 bases between. The CDR3 DNA reads as TGTGCCAGCAGTTTAACTGGACCGGGGATGGGTGGCTACACCTTC. It specifies CASSLTGPGMGGYTF.

The gene calls are TRBV6-5 and TRBJ1-2; D might be TRBD1 (5 bases). The CDR3 totals 14 residues. The V and J ends lost 5 bases and 3 bases respectively, with 13 bases between them. CDR1 is MNHEY and CDR2 is SVGAGI in the germline V gene. The CDR3, as DNA: TGTGCCAGCAGTGACCCCGGGGGGGACTATGGCTACACCTTC. Translated: CASSDPGGDYGYTF.

This chain joins TRBV4-3 and TRBJ2-7; 10 nucleotides match TRBD2. Trimming at V came to 2 bases and at J to 0 bases, leaving 7 bases not matched to a gene. The CDR3 sequence is 17 residues long. Germline CDR1 and CDR2: LGHNA and YSLEER. DNA of the CDR3: TGCGCCAGCAGCCAATTTCCGGCTAGCGGGGGCTCCTACGAGCAGTACTTC. Protein product: CASSQFPASGGSYEQYF.

The chain is built from TRBV5-4 and TRBJ2-1; TRBD2 is a possible D gene (5 bases). In germline, CDR1 is SGHNT, CDR2 YYREEE (reference sequence). Trimming took 5 bases from V and 8 from J, leaving 17 bases between them. This CDR3 region has 14 residues. The CDR3 DNA sequence: TGTGCCAGCAGAAAGGACTTCCTATCCTATGAGCAGTTCTTC. This sequence encodes CASRKDFLSYEQFF. The variable domain in full, completed from reference TRBV5-4 and TRBJ2-1, reads ETGVTQSPTHLIKTRGQQVTLRCSSQSGHNTVSWYQQALGQGPQFIFQYYREEENGRGNFPPRFSGLQFPNYSSELNVNALELDDSALYLCASRKDFLSYEQFFGPGTRLTVL.

The V call is TRBV19, the J call TRBJ1-5, with a tentative D call TRBD1 (5 bases). The V end lost 1 base, the J end lost 0 bases, and 10 bases lay between the germline ends. CDR1 is LNHDA, CDR2 SQIVND, per germline (reference sequence). This CDR3 region has 16 residues. The DNA for the CDR3 is TGTGCCAGTAGTATAGTCCCAGGGTATAGCAATCAGCCCCAGCATTTT. This encodes CASSIVPGYSNQPQHF.

V gene TRBV27 combines with J gene TRBJ1-3, with a weak D call TRBD1 (5 bases). V was cut by 3 bases and J by 0 bases, with 9 bases left in between. The CDR3 is made up of 15 amino acids. In germline, CDR1 is MNHEY, CDR2 SMNVEV (reference sequence). CDR3 residues: CASSLDISSGNTIYF. The CDR3 DNA follows: TGTGCCAGCAGTTTGGACATATCCTCTGGAAACACCATATATTTT.

V is TRBV19 and J is TRBJ1-2; 8 nucleotides align to TRBD1. This CDR3 has 15 amino acids. Losses at the gene ends were 4 bases for V and 7 bases for J; bases not matched to a gene: 11. Germline loops: CDR1 LNHDA, CDR2 SQIVND (reference sequence). The CDR3 loop is CASSTRRTGPRGYTF. In nucleotides, the CDR3 is TGTGCCAGTAGTACGAGACGGACAGGGCCCCGTGGCTACACCTTC.

J is TRBJ1-3 and V is TRBV4-1; D remains unclear. Germline V lookup: CDR1 MGHRA, CDR2 YSYEKL. CDR3 length: 13 amino acids. Deletions cut 0 bases from V and 4 bases from J, with 4 bases between. This chain's CDR3 is CASSQDSGNTIYF. CDR3 sequence (DNA): TGCGCCAGCAGCCAAGATTCAGGAAACACCATATATTTT.

In DNA, the CDR3 is TGTGCCTGGAGTCCAGGGGGCGGCTACACCTTC. Protein: CAWSPGGGYTF. V and J are TRBV30 and TRBJ1-2, with TRBD1 matching 8 bases. The CDR3 contains 11 residues. After removal of 2 bases from V and 8 bases from J, the junction contained 1 base not matched to a gene. Germline V gene data show CDR1 as GTSNPN and CDR2 as SVGIG (reference sequence).

The V call is TRBV5-1, the J call TRBJ1-2; no clear D. Germline lookup yields CDR1 SGHRS and CDR2 YFSETQ. The CDR3 covers 13 residues. V lost 4 bases and J lost 3, with 10 bases in between. The CDR3 loop reads CASSPDTDYGYTF. The CDR3, as DNA: TGCGCCAGCAGCCCCGACACCGACTATGGCTACACCTTC.

The chain has TRBV18 and TRBJ1-1; D call uncertain. Trimming removed 1 base at V and 0 bases at J, with 9 bases between. The CDR3 spans 15 residues. Germline V gene lookup returns CDR1 KGHSH and CDR2 LQKENI. The CDR3 bases are TGTGCCAGCTCACCACGGTCGGGGATGAACACTGAAGCTTTCTTT. Protein: CASSPRSGMNTEAFF.

V is TRBV19 and J is TRBJ2-7; 8 nucleotides agree with TRBD1. Trimming removed 1 base from V and 4 bases from J; junction bases left unmatched: 3. Per germline, CDR1 LNHDA and CDR2 SQIVND (reference sequence). There are 14 residues in the CDR3. CDR3 sequence: CASSIGDRRYEQYF. The CDR3 region has the DNA TGTGCCAGTAGTATAGGGGACAGGCGGTACGAGCAGTACTTC.

The chain couples TRBV6-1 to TRBJ1-5; 7 positions match TRBD1. The length of the CDR3 is 14 residues. V lost 7 bases, J lost 3 bases, and 6 bases stayed unmatched. The V gene's germline CDR1 is MNHNS and CDR2 SASEGT. The CDR3 DNA follows: TGTGCCAGCACCCTCGACAGGGCCAATCAGCCCCAGCATTTT. As protein: CASTLDRANQPQHF.

The rearrangement links TRBV6-1 to TRBJ1-5, with a possible D match to TRBD1 (6 bases). Deletions cut 2 bases from V and 1 base from J, with 9 bases between. This CDR3 is built from 15 residues. Looked up from germline, CDR1 is MNHNS and CDR2 is SASEGT. This CDR3 reads CASSESQGSNQPQHF. Written as DNA, the CDR3 is TGTGCCAGCAGTGAATCCCAGGGGAGCAATCAGCCCCAGCATTTT.

The chain joins TRBV30 to TRBJ2-7; 8 positions agree with TRBD2. With 2 bases clipped from V and 8 bases from J, the junction kept 11 bases outside the gene matches. The CDR3 is 14 amino acids. Germline values: CDR1 GTSNPN, CDR2 SVGIG (reference sequence). In DNA, the CDR3 is TGTGCCTGGAGTAACGGGGGGGGACATACGAAGCAGTACTTC. As protein: CAWSNGGGHTKQYF.